This TCR beta chain was identified during a study of CD8 T cells in Susac syndrome (dated by TCRdb to about 2019). Describing the broader study: Repertoire sequencing was used to test whether CD8+ T cell activation and differentiation in Susac syndrome was antigen driven. CD8+ T cell repertoire clonality was compared between about a dozen healthy donors, approximately 14 Susac syndrome patients and around 15 multiple sclerosis patients.

Counted from cysteine to phenylalanine, this CDR3 has 12 amino acids. The sequence is cut down to CDR3 DNA, 36 bases in frame from base 1. Trimming accounts for 8 bases at V and 4 bases at J, while the number of junction bases matched to no gene is 4. The germline V gene provides CDR1 SNHLY and CDR2 FYNNEI. RNA was extracted using the RNeasy kit, and roughly 0.5 to 1 microgram was reverse transcribed with random hexamers. The immunoSEQ multiplex PCR assay, covering 54 Vbeta and 13 Jbeta segments, was used to amplify TCR beta CDR3 regions. PCR amplification bias was corrected by using a synthetic template baseline for primer optimization and computational correction. Per the authors' processing: Reads were assigned to V, D and J genes according to IMGT and analyzed in immunoSEQ Analyzer, with only productive sequences retained. To calculate clonality, Shannon entropy was normalized by log2 of the number of productive unique sequences and then subtracted from one. For each patient and control, public and private clones were evaluated among the 100 most prevalent clones. Clones were defined as Susac-specific if absent from the healthy and MS cohorts, from 1052 published viral clones and from other ImmuneACCESS disease sequences. In-frame beta chains were kept once TCRdb had trimmed the public reads at Q25 with fastp and called clones with MiXCR. Rows with a matching CDR3 protein are joined into one entry that keeps the most common DNA and genes. The V and J calls come from TCRdb's annotation, not from the publication. Here the sample has 75,000 to 100,000 distinct CDR3 sequences; around 94% occur a single time. Around 0.25% of the sample belongs to the ten largest clones.

What the research found in general, with its limitations: The number of individuals in the TCR sequencing and HLA analysis was acknowledged as relatively small.

Peripheral blood CD8+ and CD4+ T cells from healthy donors, Susac syndrome patients and multiple sclerosis patients were profiled using high-throughput TCR beta sequencing. Healthy donors were included as age- and sex-matched controls. CD8+ TEMRA cells were enriched by FACS, while bulk CD8+ and CD4+ T cells were purified by magnetic negative isolation. Blood was collected in EDTA tubes and processed within 24 hours, with PBMCs isolated through density gradient centrifugation. PBMCs intended for TCR sequencing were cryopreserved in liquid nitrogen and thawed later in a water bath at 37 degrees C. A purity of at least 90% was achieved for sorted or isolated CD4+, CD8+ and CD8+ TEMRA cells. As regards this clonotype: Its antigen has not been determined. Base qualities are not provided; no much larger clone lies one nucleotide away.

This clonotype was obtained from a human donor in good health. Here the chain combines TRBV2 and TRBJ1-2; 7 bases in the junction line up with TRBD1. Sequencing was carried out using CD8+ T cells from PBMCs. The CDR3 loop reads CASLGTVYGYTF. In nucleotide form, the sequence is TGTGCCAGCCTCGGGACAGTCTATGGCTACACCTTC. Outside the CDR3, residues come from the reference TRBV2 and TRBJ1-2 proteins, so the full variable domain is: EPEVTQTPSHQVTQMGQEVILRCVPISNHLYFYWYRQILGQKVEFLVSFYNNEISEKSEIFDDQFSVERPDGSNFTLKIRSTKLEDSAMYFCASLGTVYGYTFGSGTRLTVV.